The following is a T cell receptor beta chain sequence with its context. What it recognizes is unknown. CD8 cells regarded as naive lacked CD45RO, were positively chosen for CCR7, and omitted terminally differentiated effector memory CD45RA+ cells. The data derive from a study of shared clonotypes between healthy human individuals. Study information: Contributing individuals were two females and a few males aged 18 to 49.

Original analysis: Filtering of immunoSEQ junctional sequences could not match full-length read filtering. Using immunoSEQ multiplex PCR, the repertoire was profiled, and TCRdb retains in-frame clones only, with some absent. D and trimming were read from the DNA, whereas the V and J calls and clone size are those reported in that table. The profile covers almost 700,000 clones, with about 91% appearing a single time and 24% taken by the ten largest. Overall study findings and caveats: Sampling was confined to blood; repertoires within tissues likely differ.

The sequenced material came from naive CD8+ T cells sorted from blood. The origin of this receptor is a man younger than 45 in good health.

For the CDR3, the DNA is TGTGCCAGCAGCTCCGGACTAGCGGGAACTTCGTACGAGCAGTACTTC. It is translated as CASSSGLAGTSYEQYF. This sequence joins TRBV28 and TRBJ2-7; 12 nucleotides line up with TRBD2. The J segment lost 4 bases and the V segment lost 6 bases, leaving 10 bases of the junction unmatched. The germline V gene encodes CDR1 MDHEN and CDR2 SYDVKM. This CDR3 region has 16 residues.